What follows describes a single T cell receptor beta chain. Its target is unknown. From germline, CDR1 is SNHLY and CDR2 FYNNEI. V lost 8 bases and J lost 5, with 11 bases in between. This CDR3 spans 12 amino acids. CD4+ T cells from unexposed donors were obtained before the COVID-19 pandemic (2011-2018). After roughly ten days of culture, CD4+ T cells were isolated. These data originate in a study of CD4 T cells in relation to SARS-CoV-2 and coronaviruses. About the research overall: PBMCs were cultured with antigen for around nine days before TCR beta sequencing.

Repertoires were generated with immunoSEQ multiplex PCR, while TCRdb's copy carries only in-frame clones and drops some. The sample records over 25,000 clones, 76% being singletons. The study, taken as a whole, reports: No crossreactivity against non-spike viral proteins was tested here.

This clonotype originated in a human donor in good health. Sequenced material: CD4+ T cells from PBMCs, cultured in vitro. The gene calls are TRBV2 and TRBJ2-3; no reliable D call. CDR3 amino acids: CASATPVDTQYF. In DNA, the CDR3 is TGTGCCAGCGCCACCCCTGTAGATACGCAGTATTTT.